This T cell receptor beta chain was obtained from a study of blood T cell repertoires in COVID-19. Study at large: Sites in the United States, Italy and Spain provided acute and convalescent COVID-19 samples.

CDR1 is SGHVS, CDR2 FQNEAQ, per germline. The CDR3 extends over 15 amino acids. Between the trimmed V and J ends, which lost 2 bases and 3 bases, there was a span of 13 bases. Study processing details: Counts of nucleated cells, estimated from reference gene primer amplification, were obtained. The table came from immunoSEQ multiplex PCR; TCRdb's copy has only in-frame clones and leaves some out. V, J and clone size reflect that table, while D and trimming were determined from the DNA. The top ten clones hold roughly 4.5% of a sample with about 63,000 clones, around 92% of them seen once. The V and J genes are TRBV7-8 and TRBJ1-2; perhaps TRBD1 as D (5 bases). This clonotype was obtained from a man between 45 and 60 years old with active COVID-19. Sequenced material: peripheral blood. CDR3 loop: CASSLMATVHYGYTF. The CDR3 DNA reads as TGTGCCAGCAGCTTAATGGCGACAGTCCACTATGGCTACACCTTC.